Given below is one T cell receptor (beta chain) in context. MiXCR, run by TCRdb on the 5' RACE reads, gives a single entry per CDR3 protein. The sample contains 700,000 or so distinct CDR3 sequences, 21% of which appear only once. The data were taken from a study of identical twins. The germline V and J ends were trimmed by 10 bases and 4 bases, with 16 bases remaining between them. The CDR3 spans 13 residues. Germline CDR1 is MNHNS and CDR2 is SASEGT. The same specimen was also included in a second study, on T cells expressing NK-cell markers.

Sequences were obtained from PBMCs. V is TRBV6-1 and J is TRBJ2-5; D is perhaps TRBD1 or TRBD2 (5 bases each). This TCR was recovered from a woman aged 18-29 years in good health. The CDR3 here is CATKTRDGETQYF. The CDR3 nucleotides read TGTGCCACCAAGACCAGGGACGGAGAGACCCAGTACTTC.